Included here is one TCR beta chain sequence, with context. Its specificity is not known. Germline CDR1 is SGHTA and CDR2 is FQGTGA. The CDR3 runs to 13 residues. Deletions cut 5 bases from V and 1 base from J, with 5 bases between. The sample comes from a study of cytomegalovirus exposure and HLA in healthy donors. The primer mix had 60 Vbeta and 13 Jbeta primers. Some clones are missing from TCRdb's copy, which holds only in-frame ones; the method was immunoSEQ multiplex PCR. The sample carries about 100,000 clones, 77% recorded once. Regarding the study as a whole: Later analysis found that TCR beta chains associated with HLA were more clonally expanded than other, equally common chains.

The TCR comes from a male donor in good health and CMV-seronegative. Sequences were obtained from PBMCs. The chain carries TRBV7-3 and TRBJ2-2; D call uncertain. CDR3 protein: CASSLENTGELFF. The CDR3 DNA reads TGTGCCAGCAGCCTAGAGAACACCGGGGAGCTGTTTTTT.